This T cell receptor (beta chain) was recovered during a study of T cells in tumors after PD-1 blockade. Study-wide context: Excluded were patients with checkpoint blockade, immunosuppressants, or radiotherapy or other anti-cancer therapy within 4 weeks. A subset received ongoing vismodegib 150 mg daily alongside anti-PD-1 therapy. Blood samples averaged roughly 110,000 templates (range about 23,000-280,000) and some 35,000 unique clonotypes.

Regarding the study as a whole: Blood contained 35% to 50% of the tumor's TCR clonotypes.

The method was immunoSEQ multiplex PCR; TCRdb's version includes in-frame clones alone and lacks a portion of them. The sample contains approximately 50,000 clones, 79% of which appear only once. Comments on this clone: Antigen unknown.

Trimming left V 3 bases short and J 2 bases short, with 12 bases between. From germline, CDR1 is SGDLS and CDR2 YYNGEE. This CDR3 has 15 residues. This receptor was identified in a human donor with advanced basal cell or squamous cell carcinoma (not recorded which). V usage is TRBV9 and J usage is TRBJ2-4; TRBD2 is a possible D gene (7 bases). The sample in question was PBMCs, obtained before anti-PD-1 therapy. The CDR3 loop reads CASSAAGAPKNIQYF. As DNA, the CDR3 is TGTGCCAGCAGCGCTGCGGGGGCGCCCAAAAACATTCAGTACTTC.